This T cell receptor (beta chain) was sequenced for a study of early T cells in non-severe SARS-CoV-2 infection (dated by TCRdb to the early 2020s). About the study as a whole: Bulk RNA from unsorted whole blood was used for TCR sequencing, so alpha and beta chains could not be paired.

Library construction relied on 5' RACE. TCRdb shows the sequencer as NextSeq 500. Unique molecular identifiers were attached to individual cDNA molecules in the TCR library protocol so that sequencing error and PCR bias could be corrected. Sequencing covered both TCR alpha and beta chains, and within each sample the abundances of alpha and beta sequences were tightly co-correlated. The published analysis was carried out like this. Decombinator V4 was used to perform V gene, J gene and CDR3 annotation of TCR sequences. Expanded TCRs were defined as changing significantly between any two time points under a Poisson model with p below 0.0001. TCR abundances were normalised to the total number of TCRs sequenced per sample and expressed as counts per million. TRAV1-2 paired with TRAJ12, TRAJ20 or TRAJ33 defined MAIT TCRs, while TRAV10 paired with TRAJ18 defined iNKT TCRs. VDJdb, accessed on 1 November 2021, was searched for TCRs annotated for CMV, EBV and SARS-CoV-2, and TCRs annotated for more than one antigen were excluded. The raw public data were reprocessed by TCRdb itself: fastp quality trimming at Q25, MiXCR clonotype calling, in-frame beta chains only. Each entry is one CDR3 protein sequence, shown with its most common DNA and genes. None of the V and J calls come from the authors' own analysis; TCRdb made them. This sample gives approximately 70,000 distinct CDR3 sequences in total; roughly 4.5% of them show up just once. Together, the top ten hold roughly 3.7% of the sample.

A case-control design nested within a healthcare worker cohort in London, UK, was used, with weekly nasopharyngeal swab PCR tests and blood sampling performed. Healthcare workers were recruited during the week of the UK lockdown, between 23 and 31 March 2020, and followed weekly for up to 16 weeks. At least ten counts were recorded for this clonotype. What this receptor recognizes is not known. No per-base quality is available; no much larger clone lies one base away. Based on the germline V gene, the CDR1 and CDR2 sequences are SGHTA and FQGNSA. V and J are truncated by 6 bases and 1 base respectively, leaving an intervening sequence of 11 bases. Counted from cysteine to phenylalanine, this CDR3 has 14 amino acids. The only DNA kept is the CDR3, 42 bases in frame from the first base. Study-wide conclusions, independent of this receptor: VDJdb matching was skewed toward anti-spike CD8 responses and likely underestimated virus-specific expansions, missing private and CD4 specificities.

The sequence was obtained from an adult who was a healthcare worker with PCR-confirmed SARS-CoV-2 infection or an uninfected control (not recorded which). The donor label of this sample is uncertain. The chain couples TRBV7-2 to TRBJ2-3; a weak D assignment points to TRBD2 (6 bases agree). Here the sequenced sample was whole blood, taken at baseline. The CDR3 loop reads CASRGGGGTDTQYF. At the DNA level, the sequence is TGTGCCAGCAGAGGAGGCGGGGGCACAGATACGCAGTATTTT.